The 29 T cell receptor beta chains given below trace back to one sample, sequenced in a study of cytomegalovirus exposure and HLA in healthy donors. PCR employed 60 Vbeta and 13 Jbeta primers. Assay used: immunoSEQ multiplex PCR; TCRdb lists only in-frame clones, some missing. This table has 85,000 to 130,000 clones, about 74% appearing once. The sequenced material came from PBMCs. Receptor source: a woman aged 18-29 years in good health and CMV-seropositive.

The chain uses TRBV5-8 and TRBJ1-4, with D maybe TRBD1 (5 bases). The germline gives CDR1 SGHTS, CDR2 YDEGEE. The length of the CDR3 is 17 residues. The V and J ends lost 0 bases and 0 bases respectively, with 12 bases between them. CDR3 coding DNA: TGTGCCAGCAGCTTGGCCTTAGGGGAAGCAACTAATGAAAAACTGTTTTTT. Translated: CASSLALGEATNEKLFF.

The chain combines TRBV7-6 with TRBJ1-4; TRBD1 matches at 7 bases. There are 16 residues in the CDR3. V lost 3 bases to trimming and J lost 0 bases; unmatched junction nucleotides: 4. Per germline, CDR1 SGHVS and CDR2 FNYEAQ. The CDR3 sequence is CASSFGQAATNEKLFF. The DNA of the CDR3 is TGTGCCAGCAGCTTCGGACAGGCCGCAACTAATGAAAAACTGTTTTTT.

This sequence joins TRBV7-9 and TRBJ2-1; 9 bases are shared with TRBD2. V was pared by 5 bases and J by 7 bases, with 12 bases of the junction left unmatched. Germline CDR1 and CDR2: SEHNR and FQNEAQ (reference sequence). CDR3 length equals 16 residues. CDR3 in DNA: TGTGCCAGCAGCCCTCAGACTAGCGGACTGTTTAATGAGCAGTTCTTC. As protein: CASSPQTSGLFNEQFF.

This sequence joins TRBV4-3 and TRBJ2-1, with D tentatively TRBD2 (6 bases). The V end was cut by 2 bases, the J end by 2 bases, with 10 bases between. Germline V CDR1 and CDR2: LGHNA, YSLEER. The CDR3 is 15 residues long. CDR3 DNA sequence: TGCGCCAGCAGCCAAAACCGGGGGACCTACAATGAGCAGTTCTTC. It yields the protein CASSQNRGTYNEQFF.

The rearrangement links TRBV7-8 to TRBJ1-3; the D gene is possibly TRBD1 (6 bases). Germline V gene sequence: CDR1 SGHVS, CDR2 FQNEAQ. Trimming left V 0 bases short and J 7 bases short, with 13 bases between. This CDR3 spans 15 amino acids. The CDR3 DNA reads as TGTGCCAGCAGCTTAGCAGGACAGTTCCCGAACACCATATATTTT. Translated: CASSLAGQFPNTIYF.

The chain has TRBV5-1 and TRBJ2-1; D may be TRBD2 (5 bases). Between the trimmed V and J ends, which lost 1 base and 6 bases, there was a span of 8 bases. CDR3 length: 13 amino acids. Germline V gene data show CDR1 as SGHRS and CDR2 as YFSETQ. CDR3 sequence reads: CASSLSLANEQFF. CDR3 bases: TGCGCCAGCAGCTTGTCGCTAGCCAATGAGCAGTTCTTC.

The chain uses TRBV30 and TRBJ2-3; 7 bases fit TRBD2. The CDR3 is made up of 18 amino acids. The germline V gene encodes CDR1 GTSNPN and CDR2 SVGIG (reference sequence). V was clipped by 1 base and J by 5 bases; unmatched bases: 18. This CDR3 reads CAWSAPLLLARWGDTQYF. For the CDR3, the DNA is TGTGCCTGGAGTGCCCCTCTTCTACTAGCGCGTTGGGGAGATACGCAGTATTTT. Supplemented by reference TRBV30 and TRBJ2-3, the full variable domain reads SQTIHQWPATLVQPVGSPLSLECTVEGTSNPNLYWYRQAAGRGLQLLFYSVGIGQISSEVPQNLSASRPQDRQFILSSKKLLLSDSGFYLCAWSAPLLLARWGDTQYFGPGTRLTVL.

This chain joins TRBV10-1 and TRBJ1-5; D perhaps matches TRBD1 (5 bases). Between the trimmed V and J ends, which lost 2 bases and 5 bases, there was a span of 22 bases. The CDR3 is 18 amino acids. The germline gives CDR1 WNHNN, CDR2 SYGVQD (reference sequence). In DNA, the CDR3 is TGCGCCAGCAGTGAGCTCCAGGGAAAGTGTCTAAGGGATCAGCCCCAGCATTTT. As protein: CASSELQGKCLRDQPQHF.

The rearrangement joins TRBV27 to TRBJ2-7; 7 nucleotides align to TRBD2. CDR1 is MNHEY and CDR2 is SMNVEV in the germline V gene (reference sequence). This CDR3 region has 15 residues. V trimming: 6 bases; J trimming: 6 bases; junction bases outside the gene matches: 14. The CDR3, as DNA: TGTGCCAGCAGCCTTGTGGGGGGAGGGCCGGGCGAGCAGTACTTC. This encodes CASSLVGGGPGEQYF.

The CDR3 bases are TGTGCCAGCAGTTACGTGGGGGCGGGTGGGGCCAACGTCCTGACTTTC. Encoded protein: CASSYVGAGGANVLTF. The chain has TRBV6-5 and TRBJ2-6; maybe TRBD1 (6 bases). V lost 2 bases and J lost 3, with 11 bases in between. Germline V CDR1 and CDR2: MNHEY, SVGAGI. The CDR3 consists of 16 residues.

There are a few counts of this clone. This chain links TRBV10-3 with TRBJ2-2; 11 nucleotides match TRBD2. The CDR3 consists of 17 residues. Trimming took 5 bases from V and 7 from J; bases not matched to a gene: 12. Per the germline V gene, CDR1 is ENHRY and CDR2 is SYGVKD. The CDR3 loop is CAISLTGTSGFGGELFF. DNA for the CDR3: TGTGCCATCAGTTTAACCGGGACTAGCGGTTTCGGCGGGGAGCTGTTTTTT.

The rearrangement uses TRBV7-3 and TRBJ2-3; the match to TRBD2 covers 8 bases. The trim removed 5 bases at V and 3 bases at J, leaving 10 bases unmatched. There are 16 residues in the CDR3. Per germline, CDR1 SGHTA and CDR2 FQGTGA. The CDR3 protein is CASSLKAGVQTDTQYF. The CDR3 region has the DNA TGTGCCAGCAGCCTTAAAGCGGGAGTGCAAACAGATACGCAGTATTTT.

V is TRBV15 and J is TRBJ2-1; tentatively, D is TRBD1 (5 bases). Germline V gene data show CDR1 as LNHNV and CDR2 as YYDKDF (reference sequence). V shed 0 bases and J shed 5 bases, with 11 bases lying between them. The CDR3 length is 15 residues. The CDR3 spells CATSRDRGTHNEQFF. In DNA form, the CDR3 reads TGTGCCACCAGCAGAGATAGGGGCACCCACAATGAGCAGTTCTTC. Full variable domain (missing parts from reference TRBV15 and TRBJ2-1): DAMVIQNPRYQVTQFGKPVTLSCSQTLNHNVMYWYQQKSSQAPKLLFHYYDKDFNNEADTPDNFQSRRPNTSFCFLDIRSPGLGDTAMYLCATSRDRGTHNEQFFGPGTRLTVL.

This chain connects TRBV7-3 to TRBJ1-1; D possibly corresponds to TRBD1 (5 bases). In germline, CDR1 is SGHTA, CDR2 FQGTGA. The CDR3 has 16 amino acids. The V gene lost 5 bases and the J gene lost 4 bases, with 20 bases spanning the gap. The CDR3 coding sequence is TGTGCCAGCAGCCCCCAGCCGGGGGGTATCCTCACTGAAGCTTTCTTT. Its protein product is CASSPQPGGILTEAFF.

This clone has only a few counts. The chain is built from TRBV30 and TRBJ2-1, with a weak D call TRBD2 (5 bases). The CDR3 totals 15 residues. V lost 2 bases to trimming and J lost 0 bases, with 11 bases between them. The germline CDR1 and CDR2 sequences are GTSNPN and SVGIG (reference sequence). The CDR3 bases are TGTGCCTGGAGTTCAGCGGATAGCTCCTACAATGAGCAGTTCTTC. Protein sequence: CAWSSADSSYNEQFF.

This clone was recorded a few times. The chain combines TRBV15 with TRBJ2-6; 9 bases agree with TRBD2. After removal of 3 bases from V and 0 bases from J, the junction contained 0 bases not matched to a gene. Looked up from germline, CDR1 is LNHNV and CDR2 is YYDKDF (reference sequence). The CDR3 spans 16 residues. The DNA for the CDR3 is TGTGCCACCAGCAGGACTAGCGGCTCTGGGGCCAACGTCCTGACTTTC. Its translation: CATSRTSGSGANVLTF.

This clone is a singleton in its sample. The rearrangement links TRBV6-1 to TRBJ2-7; 7 nucleotides line up with TRBD1. CDR1 MNHNS and CDR2 SASEGT come from the germline V gene. CDR3 length: 13 amino acids. The J segment lost 4 bases and the V segment lost 7 bases, leaving 7 bases of the junction unmatched. CDR3 amino acids: CASTPTGRYEQYF. In DNA, the CDR3 is TGTGCCAGCACTCCGACAGGGCGGTACGAGCAGTACTTC.

This chain connects TRBV19 to TRBJ2-5; a weak D match, TRBD2 (5 bases). The V gene's germline CDR1 is LNHDA and CDR2 SQIVND (reference sequence). Trimming shortened V by 3 bases and J by 9 bases, and 26 bases separated the two germline ends. The length of the CDR3 is 17 residues. This chain's CDR3 is CASSIKTQADLFGAQYF. The CDR3 DNA reads as TGTGCCAGTAGTATTAAAACTCAGGCCGACCTCTTCGGGGCCCAGTACTTC.

This chain links TRBV30 with TRBJ2-2; D uncertain. Germline lookup yields CDR1 GTSNPN and CDR2 SVGIG (reference sequence). CDR3 length equals 10 residues. Trimming left V 5 bases short and J 5 bases short, with 3 bases between. CDR3 amino acids: CAWATGELFF. CDR3 nucleotides: TGTGCCTGGGCGACCGGGGAGCTGTTTTTT.

The CDR3 region has the DNA TGTGCCAGCAGCGGGACAGAGGAGACCCAGTACTTC. This gives the protein CASSGTEETQYF. The gene calls are TRBV2 and TRBJ2-5; 7 bases are a match to TRBD1. CDR1 and CDR2 (germline): SNHLY, FYNNEI. V shed 6 bases, J shed 5 bases, and the junction held 3 bases outside the gene matches. This CDR3 has 12 residues.

This clone was picked up one time. The chain has TRBV28 and TRBJ1-1, with a tentative D call TRBD1 (5 bases). From germline, CDR1 is MDHEN and CDR2 SYDVKM. Trimming stripped 7 bases from V and 6 bases from J, with 18 bases between. This CDR3 region has 14 residues. The CDR3 here is CASTLRAQGAEAFF. The DNA of the CDR3 is TGTGCCAGCACCCTCCGGGCCCAGGGCGCTGAAGCTTTCTTT. Full variable domain (rest looked up from reference TRBV28 and TRBJ1-1): DVKVTQSSRYLVKRTGEKVFLECVQDMDHENMFWYRQDPGLGLRLIYFSYDVKMKEKGDIPEGYSVSREKKERFSLILESASTNQTSMYLCASTLRAQGAEAFFGQGTRLTVV.

This clone appeared once. This chain links TRBV10-3 with TRBJ2-5; 8 positions match TRBD1. Germline loops: CDR1 ENHRY, CDR2 SYGVKD. The V gene end was trimmed by 2 bases and the J gene end by 4 bases; junction bases not matched to a gene: 0. The length of the CDR3 is 13 residues. Written as DNA, the CDR3 is TGTGCCATCAGTGAGGGACAGGGAGAGACCCAGTACTTC. It encodes CAISEGQGETQYF.

This rearrangement joins TRBV18 to TRBJ2-5; D gene unclear. CDR3 length: 12 residues. V lost 1 base, J lost 6 bases, and 6 bases lay in between. The germline V gene has CDR1 KGHSH and CDR2 LQKENI. The CDR3 DNA is TGTGCCAGCTCACCACTTCAAAAGACCCAGTACTTC. This sequence encodes CASSPLQKTQYF.

The chain joins TRBV5-1 to TRBJ2-5, with D perhaps matching TRBD1 (7 bases). The CDR3 is 15 amino acids. CDR1 and CDR2 (germline): SGHRS, YFSETQ. V dropped 1 base and J dropped 2 bases, with 12 bases sitting between them. The CDR3 DNA follows: TGCGCCAGCAGCTTGACCCCAGGGGGGCAAGAGACCCAGTACTTC. Translation gives CASSLTPGGQETQYF.

The V and J genes are TRBV19 and TRBJ1-5, with 11 bases identical to TRBD1. With 5 bases clipped from V and 6 bases from J, the junction kept 6 bases outside the gene matches. CDR3 length: 15 residues. CDR1 is LNHDA and CDR2 is SQIVND in the germline V gene (reference sequence). CDR3 bases: TGTGCCAGTAGTTACCGGACAGGGGGCTTTCAGCCCCAGCATTTT. This sequence encodes CASSYRTGGFQPQHF. Variable domain in full (rest from reference TRBV19 and TRBJ1-5): DGGITQSPKYLFRKEGQNVTLSCEQNLNHDAMYWYRQDPGQGLRLIYYSQIVNDFQKGDIAEGYSVSREKKESFPLTVTSAQKNPTAFYLCASSYRTGGFQPQHFGDGTRLSIL.

This sequence joins TRBV15 and TRBJ1-5, with a weak D call TRBD1 (5 bases). Germline V CDR1 and CDR2: LNHNV, YYDKDF (reference sequence). Deletions cut 0 bases from V and 1 base from J, with 10 bases between. This CDR3 is 16 amino acids long. The CDR3 region is CATSRDLQGSNQPQHF. CDR3 sequence (DNA): TGTGCCACCAGCAGAGATCTTCAGGGCAGCAATCAGCCCCAGCATTTT. Using reference TRBV15 and TRBJ1-5 for the parts outside the CDR3, the full variable domain is DAMVIQNPRYQVTQFGKPVTLSCSQTLNHNVMYWYQQKSSQAPKLLFHYYDKDFNNEADTPDNFQSRRPNTSFCFLDIRSPGLGDTAMYLCATSRDLQGSNQPQHFGDGTRLSIL.

V and J are TRBV14 and TRBJ1-2; a possible D gene is TRBD1 (5 bases). Germline loops: CDR1 SGHDN, CDR2 FVKESK. This CDR3 has 13 residues. Trimming left V 4 bases short and J 2 bases short, with 8 bases between. Here the CDR3 DNA reads TGTGCCAGCAGCCTGGGACTCAACTATGGCTACACCTTC. As protein: CASSLGLNYGYTF.

This rearrangement joins TRBV19 to TRBJ2-7; tentatively, D is TRBD2 (5 bases). The length of the CDR3 is 14 residues. In germline, CDR1 is LNHDA, CDR2 SQIVND (reference sequence). V was clipped by 5 bases and J by 0 bases, with 11 bases between them. The CDR3 here is CASSLPGYSYEQYF. The CDR3 DNA is TGTGCCAGTAGTCTACCGGGGTACTCCTACGAGCAGTACTTC. The full variable domain, with the rest looked up from reference TRBV19 and TRBJ2-7, is DGGITQSPKYLFRKEGQNVTLSCEQNLNHDAMYWYRQDPGQGLRLIYYSQIVNDFQKGDIAEGYSVSREKKESFPLTVTSAQKNPTAFYLCASSLPGYSYEQYFGPGTRLTVT.

The chain combines TRBV5-1 with TRBJ1-2, with D unresolved. This CDR3 spans 13 amino acids. V was trimmed by 4 bases and J by 4 bases, leaving 11 bases between them. Per the germline V gene, CDR1 is SGHRS and CDR2 is YFSETQ. For the CDR3, the DNA is TGCGCCAGCAGCCCGCGGAGCGGCTATGGCTACACCTTC. Protein product: CASSPRSGYGYTF.